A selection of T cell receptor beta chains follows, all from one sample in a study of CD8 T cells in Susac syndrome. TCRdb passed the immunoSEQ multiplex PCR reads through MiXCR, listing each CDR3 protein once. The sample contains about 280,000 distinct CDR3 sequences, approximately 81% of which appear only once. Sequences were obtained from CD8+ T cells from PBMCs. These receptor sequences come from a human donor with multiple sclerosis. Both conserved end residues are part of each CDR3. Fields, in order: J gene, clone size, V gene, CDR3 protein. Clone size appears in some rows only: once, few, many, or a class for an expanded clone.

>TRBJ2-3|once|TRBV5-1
CASSLELAGADTQYF
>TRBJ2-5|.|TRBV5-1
CAGSLDRLAGVETQYF
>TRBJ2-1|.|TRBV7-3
CASSLRTSGAQFF
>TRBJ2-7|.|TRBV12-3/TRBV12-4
CASSLSSGRRYEQYF
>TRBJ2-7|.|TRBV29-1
CSALPGGLGEQYF
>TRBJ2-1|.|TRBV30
CAWSGGTSGTNEQFF
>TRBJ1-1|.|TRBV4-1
CASSQGQGATEAFF
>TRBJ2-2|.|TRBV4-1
CASSQGPKTGELFF
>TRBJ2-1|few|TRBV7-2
CASSLGKGRDNEQFF
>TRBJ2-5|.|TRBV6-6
CASSYKERETQYF
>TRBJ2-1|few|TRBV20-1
CSARGLGAYNEQFF
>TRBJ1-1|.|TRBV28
CASRRTGRSTEAFF
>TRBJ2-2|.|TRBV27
CASSLGSGSPPGELFF
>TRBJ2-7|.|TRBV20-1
CSVSGTSTYEQYF
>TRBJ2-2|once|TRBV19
CASSFEVRMTGELFF
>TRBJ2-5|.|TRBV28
CASSPKYTGRQEETQYF
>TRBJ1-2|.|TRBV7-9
CSSSLGEGTGAYPYGYTF
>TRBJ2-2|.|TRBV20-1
CSARTSDTGELFF
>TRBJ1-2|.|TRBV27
CASSLQGDGYTF
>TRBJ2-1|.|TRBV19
CASSIFGTGAEQFF
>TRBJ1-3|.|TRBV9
CASSTSGGSGNTIYF
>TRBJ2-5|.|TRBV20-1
CSARELAGGETQYF
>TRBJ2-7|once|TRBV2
CASSDSGHTSEQYF
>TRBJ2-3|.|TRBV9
CASSVNPSLTSEYTDTQYF
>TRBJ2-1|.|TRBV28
CASSLPGEGLSNEQFF
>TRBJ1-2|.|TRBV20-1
CSAWGRDRGMGGYTF
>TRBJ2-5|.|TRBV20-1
CSAREGLAFPETQYF
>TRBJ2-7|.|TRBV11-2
CASSSRGVAGEREQYF
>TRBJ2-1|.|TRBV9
CASSGASPGRQFF
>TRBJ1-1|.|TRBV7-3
CASSLRQGYGPFYGVEDEAFF
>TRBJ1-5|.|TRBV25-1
CASSELGAGQPQHF
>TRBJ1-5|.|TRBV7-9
CASSLSGNSNQPQHF
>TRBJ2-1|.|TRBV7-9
CASSPSGVEQFF
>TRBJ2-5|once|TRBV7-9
CASSLGLGPRETQYF
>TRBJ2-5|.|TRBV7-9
CASRRGRYQETQYF
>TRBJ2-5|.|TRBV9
CASSDSLRGGQYF
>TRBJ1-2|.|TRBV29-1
CSVEGHTGYGYTF
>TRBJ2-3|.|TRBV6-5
CASRNEGALTDTQYF
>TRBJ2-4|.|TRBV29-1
CSVGRTGAKNIQYF
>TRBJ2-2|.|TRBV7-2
CASSLVGREVTGELFF
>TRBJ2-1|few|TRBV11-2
CASSLAGSSYNEQFF
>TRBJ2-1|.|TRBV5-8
CASSRSAGRDEQFF
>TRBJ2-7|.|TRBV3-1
CASGPGLDYEQYF
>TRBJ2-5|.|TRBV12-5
CASGWTAQETQYF
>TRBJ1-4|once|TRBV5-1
CASSPRRGTNEKLFF
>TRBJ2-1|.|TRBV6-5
CASSYSADAAHYNEQFF
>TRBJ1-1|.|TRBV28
CASSPTLGQGEAFF
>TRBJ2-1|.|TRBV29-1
CSVGPPPPGSSYNEQFF
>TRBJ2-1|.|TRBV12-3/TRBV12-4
CASSRYTGSNEQFF
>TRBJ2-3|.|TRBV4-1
CASSQVRGLAGEGTDTQYF
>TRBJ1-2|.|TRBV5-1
CASSPPDSLDGYTF
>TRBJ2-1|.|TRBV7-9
CASTLGQGTLNEQFF
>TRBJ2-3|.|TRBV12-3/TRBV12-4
CASSAHRAVHTQYF
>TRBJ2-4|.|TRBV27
CASRQGRMDIQYF
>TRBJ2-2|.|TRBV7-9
CASSLPGPNTGELFF
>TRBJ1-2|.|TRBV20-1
CSARDLWGRGDDYGYTF
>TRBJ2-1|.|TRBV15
CATSRDLTDNEQFF
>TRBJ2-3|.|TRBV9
CASSVGAFSTDTQYF
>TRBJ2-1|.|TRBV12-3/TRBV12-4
CASSTTSAPYNEQFF